The clone carrying this T cell receptor (beta chain) was seen a single time. Its antigen is unknown. TCRdb redid the calling of the reads with MiXCR, one entry per CDR3 protein. The sample carries roughly 570,000 distinct CDR3 sequences, around two fifths recorded once. This record comes from a study of T cell repertoires in cytomegalovirus infection. Study context: Selected CMV epitopes included recently identified HLA-C-restricted ones as well as well-studied HLA-B-restricted ones. CMV infection plus the matching HLA type was flagged by public TCR beta signatures. Study-level points and caveats: Identification of carriers of CMV plus the relevant HLA was performed using cumulative public TCR beta family frequency.

The CDR3 is made up of 13 amino acids. Germline V gene sequence: CDR1 DFQATT, CDR2 SNEGSKA (reference sequence). Trimming took 0 bases from V and 10 from J, leaving 10 bases between them. The receptor comes from a human donor in good health (CMV status not recorded). Some clones in this sample may be carry-over from other donors' samples. This chain joins TRBV20-1 and TRBJ1-6, with D unresolved. Material: cultured PBMCs, obtained from culture after CMV antigen stimulation. Here the CDR3 DNA reads TGCAGTGCTAGAGATCCAGGAGTCTCACCCCTCCACTTT. Protein product: CSARDPGVSPLHF.